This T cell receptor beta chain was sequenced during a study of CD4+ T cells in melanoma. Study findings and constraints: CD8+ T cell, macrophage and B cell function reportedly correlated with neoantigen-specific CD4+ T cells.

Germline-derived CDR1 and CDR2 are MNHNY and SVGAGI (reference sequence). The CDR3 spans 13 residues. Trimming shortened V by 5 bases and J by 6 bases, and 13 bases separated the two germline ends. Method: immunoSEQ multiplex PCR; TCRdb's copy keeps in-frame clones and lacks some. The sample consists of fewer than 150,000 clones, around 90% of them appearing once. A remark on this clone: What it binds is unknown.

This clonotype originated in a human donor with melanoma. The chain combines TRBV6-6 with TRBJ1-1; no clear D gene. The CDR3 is CASSARGWAEAFF. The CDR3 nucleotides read TGTGCCAGCAGTGCACGTGGGTGGGCTGAAGCTTTCTTT.